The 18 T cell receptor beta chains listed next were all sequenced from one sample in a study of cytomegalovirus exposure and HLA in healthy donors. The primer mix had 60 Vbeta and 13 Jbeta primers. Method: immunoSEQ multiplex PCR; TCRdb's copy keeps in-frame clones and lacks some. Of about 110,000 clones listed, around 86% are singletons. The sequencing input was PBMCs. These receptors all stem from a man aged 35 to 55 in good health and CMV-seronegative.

CDR3 amino acids: CASSLATTNQPQHF. The CDR3, as DNA: TGTGCCAGCAGCTTAGCTACGACTAATCAGCCCCAGCATTTT. The rearrangement joins TRBV7-9 to TRBJ1-5; D uncertain. The CDR3 runs 14 residues. Trimming pared 0 bases from V and 4 bases from J, leaving 7 bases between. Germline CDR1 reads SEHNR; CDR2 reads FQNEAQ (reference sequence).

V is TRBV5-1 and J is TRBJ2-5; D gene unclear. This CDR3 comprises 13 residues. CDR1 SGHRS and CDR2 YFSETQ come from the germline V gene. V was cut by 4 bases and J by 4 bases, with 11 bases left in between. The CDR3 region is CASSSPSGETQYF. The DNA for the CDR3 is TGCGCCAGCAGCAGTCCCTCCGGAGAGACCCAGTACTTC. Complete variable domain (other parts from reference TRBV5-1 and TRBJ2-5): KAGVTQTPRYLIKTRGQQVTLSCSPISGHRSVSWYQQTPGQGLQFLFEYFSETQRNKGNFPGRFSGRQFSNSRSEMNVSTLELGDSALYLCASSSPSGETQYFGPGTRLLVL.

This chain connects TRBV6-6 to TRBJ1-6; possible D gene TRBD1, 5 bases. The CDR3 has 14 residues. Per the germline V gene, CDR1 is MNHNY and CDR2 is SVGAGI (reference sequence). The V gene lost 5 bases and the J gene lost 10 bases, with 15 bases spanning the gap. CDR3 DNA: TGTGCCAGCAGTCCCGGGACTTCTAACTCACCCCTCCACTTT. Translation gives CASSPGTSNSPLHF.

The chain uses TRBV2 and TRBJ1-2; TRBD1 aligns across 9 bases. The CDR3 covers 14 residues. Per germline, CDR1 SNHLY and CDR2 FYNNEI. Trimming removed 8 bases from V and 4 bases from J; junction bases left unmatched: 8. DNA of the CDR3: TGTGCCAGCGGAGCCGGGACAGGGCGCTATGGCTACACCTTC. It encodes CASGAGTGRYGYTF.

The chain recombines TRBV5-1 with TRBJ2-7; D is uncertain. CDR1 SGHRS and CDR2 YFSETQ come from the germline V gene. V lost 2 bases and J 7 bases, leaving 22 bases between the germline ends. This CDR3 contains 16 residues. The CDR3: CASSFENLRSNGEQYF. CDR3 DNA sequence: TGCGCCAGCAGCTTTGAAAACTTGCGGTCCAACGGGGAGCAGTACTTC.

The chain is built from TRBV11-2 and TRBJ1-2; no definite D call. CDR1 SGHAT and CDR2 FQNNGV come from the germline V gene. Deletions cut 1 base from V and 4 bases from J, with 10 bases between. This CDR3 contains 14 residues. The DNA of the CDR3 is TGTGCCAGCAGCTTAGCCACGGGGAGCTATGGCTACACCTTC. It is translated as CASSLATGSYGYTF.

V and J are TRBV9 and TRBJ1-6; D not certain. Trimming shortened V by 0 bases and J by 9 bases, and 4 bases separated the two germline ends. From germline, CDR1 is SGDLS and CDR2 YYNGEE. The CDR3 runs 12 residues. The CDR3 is CASSVGGSPLHF. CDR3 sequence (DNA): TGTGCCAGCAGCGTAGGAGGTTCACCCCTCCACTTT.

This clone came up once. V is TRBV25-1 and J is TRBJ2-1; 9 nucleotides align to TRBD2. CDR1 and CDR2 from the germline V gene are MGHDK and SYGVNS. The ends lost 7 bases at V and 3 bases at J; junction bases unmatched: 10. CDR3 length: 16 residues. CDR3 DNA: TGTGCCAGCACCCGACTTAGCGGGGGAAACTACAATGAGCAGTTCTTC. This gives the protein CASTRLSGGNYNEQFF.

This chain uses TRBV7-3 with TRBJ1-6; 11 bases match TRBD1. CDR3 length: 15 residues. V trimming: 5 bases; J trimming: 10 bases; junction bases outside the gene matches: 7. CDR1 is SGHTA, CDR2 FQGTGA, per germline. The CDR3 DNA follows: TGTGCCAGCAGCCCCGGGACAGGGGGTGGATCACCCCTCCACTTT. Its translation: CASSPGTGGGSPLHF.

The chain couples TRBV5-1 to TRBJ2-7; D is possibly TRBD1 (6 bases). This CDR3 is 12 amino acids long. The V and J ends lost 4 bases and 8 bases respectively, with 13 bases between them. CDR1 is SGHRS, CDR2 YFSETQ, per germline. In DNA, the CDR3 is TGCGCCAGCAGCGAGGACAGCCTCAAGCAGTACTTC. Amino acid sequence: CASSEDSLKQYF.

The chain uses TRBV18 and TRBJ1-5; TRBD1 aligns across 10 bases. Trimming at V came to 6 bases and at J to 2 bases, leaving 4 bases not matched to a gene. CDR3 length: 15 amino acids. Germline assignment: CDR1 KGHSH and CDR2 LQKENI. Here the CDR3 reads CASSPGTGGNQPQHF. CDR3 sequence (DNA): TGTGCCAGCTCCCCCGGGACAGGGGGCAATCAGCCCCAGCATTTT. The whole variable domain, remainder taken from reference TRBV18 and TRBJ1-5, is NAGVMQNPRHLVRRRGQEARLRCSPMKGHSHVYWYRQLPEEGLKFMVYLQKENIIDESGMPKERFSAEFPKEGPSILRIQQVVRGDSAAYFCASSPGTGGNQPQHFGDGTRLSIL.

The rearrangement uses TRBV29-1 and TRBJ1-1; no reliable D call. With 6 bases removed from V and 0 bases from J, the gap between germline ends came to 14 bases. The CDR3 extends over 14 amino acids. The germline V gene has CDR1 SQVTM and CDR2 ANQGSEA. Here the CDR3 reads CSVQPGSLNTEAFF. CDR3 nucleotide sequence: TGCAGCGTCCAGCCCGGGTCCTTGAACACTGAAGCTTTCTTT.

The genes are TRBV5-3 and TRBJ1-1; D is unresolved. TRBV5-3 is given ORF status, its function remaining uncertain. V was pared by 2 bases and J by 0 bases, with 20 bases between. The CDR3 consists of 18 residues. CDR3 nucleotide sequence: TGTGCCAGAAGCTTACACCATGTGTGGGAGGACCTGAACACTGAAGCTTTCTTT. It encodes CARSLHHVWEDLNTEAFF.

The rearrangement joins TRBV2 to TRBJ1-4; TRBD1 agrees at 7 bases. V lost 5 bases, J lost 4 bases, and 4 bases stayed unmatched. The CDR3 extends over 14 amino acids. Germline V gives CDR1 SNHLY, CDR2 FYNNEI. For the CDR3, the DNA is TGTGCCAGCAGTCCTCAGGGGGTTAATGAAAAACTGTTTTTT. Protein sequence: CASSPQGVNEKLFF.

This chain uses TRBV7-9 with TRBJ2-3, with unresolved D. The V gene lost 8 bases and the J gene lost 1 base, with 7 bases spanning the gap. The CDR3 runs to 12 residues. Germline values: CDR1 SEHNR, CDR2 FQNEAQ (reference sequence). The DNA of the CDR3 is TGTGCCAGCTCAGCGCGCACAGATACGCAGTATTTT. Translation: CASSARTDTQYF.

CDR3 DNA: TGTGCCAGCGGGGCCTCTGGAAACACCATATATTTT. This translates into CASGASGNTIYF. The rearrangement joins TRBV7-9 to TRBJ1-3; possible D gene TRBD1, 5 bases. This CDR3 spans 12 amino acids. Per germline, CDR1 SEHNR and CDR2 FQNEAQ (reference sequence). V was cut by 8 bases and J by 0 bases, with 5 bases left in between.

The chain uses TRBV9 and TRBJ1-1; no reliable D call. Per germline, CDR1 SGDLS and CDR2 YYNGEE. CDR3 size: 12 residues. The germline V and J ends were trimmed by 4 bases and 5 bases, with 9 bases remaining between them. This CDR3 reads CASSPPGTEAFF. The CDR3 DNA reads TGTGCCAGCAGCCCCCCGGGAACTGAAGCTTTCTTT.

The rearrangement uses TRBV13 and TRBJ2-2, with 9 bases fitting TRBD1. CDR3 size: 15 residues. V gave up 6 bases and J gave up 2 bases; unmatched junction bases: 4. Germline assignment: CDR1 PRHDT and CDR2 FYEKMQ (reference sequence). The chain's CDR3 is CASRRTGANTGELFF. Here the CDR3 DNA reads TGTGCCAGCAGACGGACAGGGGCCAACACCGGGGAGCTGTTTTTT.